This T cell receptor (beta chain) was sequenced during a study of blood T cell repertoires in COVID-19. Study details: From the United States, Italy and Spain came samples of acute and convalescent COVID-19. T cells, B-cell-depleted T cells, or PBMCs provided the cDNA or gDNA that served as material.

The sample holds one count of this clone. The CDR3 consists of 15 residues. Germline V CDR1 and CDR2: LGHNA, YNFKEQ. With 1 base clipped from V and 4 bases from J, the junction kept 5 bases outside the gene matches. Methods used by the authors: Nucleated cell counts were estimated from reference gene primer amplification. Profiled with immunoSEQ multiplex PCR; TCRdb holds only in-frame clones, not every one. V and J calls and clone size follow that table, whereas D and trimming were derived from the DNA. The repertoire holds 85,000 to 130,000 clones, with just under 85% as singletons. V usage is TRBV4-2 and J usage is TRBJ1-1; 8 bases align to TRBD1. The sample taken for sequencing was peripheral blood. This clonotype was obtained from a woman of 80 years or more with active or convalescent COVID-19. The CDR3 reads CASSQATGDGTEAFF. The CDR3 DNA is TGTGCCAGCAGCCAAGCGACAGGGGACGGCACTGAAGCTTTCTTT.